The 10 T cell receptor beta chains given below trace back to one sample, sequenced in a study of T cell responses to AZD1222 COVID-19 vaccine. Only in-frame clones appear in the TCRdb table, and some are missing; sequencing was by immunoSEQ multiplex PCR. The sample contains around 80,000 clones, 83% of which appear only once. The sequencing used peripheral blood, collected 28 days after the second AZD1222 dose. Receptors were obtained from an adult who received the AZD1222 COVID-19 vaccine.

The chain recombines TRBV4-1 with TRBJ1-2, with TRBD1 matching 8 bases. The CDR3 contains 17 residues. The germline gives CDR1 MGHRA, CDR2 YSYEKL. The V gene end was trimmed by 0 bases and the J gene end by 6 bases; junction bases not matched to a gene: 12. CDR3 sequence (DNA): TGCGCCAGCAGCCAAGATATCGTCCGAGCAGGGGGCGATGGCTACACCTTC. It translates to CASSQDIVRAGGDGYTF.

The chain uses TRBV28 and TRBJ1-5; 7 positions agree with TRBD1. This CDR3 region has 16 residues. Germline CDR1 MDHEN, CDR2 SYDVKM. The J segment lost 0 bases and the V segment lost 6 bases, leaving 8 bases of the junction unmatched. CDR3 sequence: CASRTRQGDSNQPQHF. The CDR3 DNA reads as TGTGCCAGCAGGACCCGACAGGGAGATAGCAATCAGCCCCAGCATTTT.

CDR3 sequence reads: CASSPLRRGEQYF. CDR3 DNA sequence: TGTGCCAGCAGTCCACTGCGCAGGGGGGAGCAGTACTTC. The chain recombines TRBV12-3 or TRBV12-4 with TRBJ2-7, with 7 bases matching TRBD1. CDR3 length: 13 amino acids. Trimming took 5 bases from V and 7 from J; bases not matched to a gene: 8.

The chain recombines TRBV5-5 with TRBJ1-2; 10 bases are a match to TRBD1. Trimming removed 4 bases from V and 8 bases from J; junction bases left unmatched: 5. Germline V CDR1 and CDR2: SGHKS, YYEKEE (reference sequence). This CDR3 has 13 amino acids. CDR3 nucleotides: TGTGCCAGCAGCCCGGGACAGGGGAGGGGCTACACCTTC. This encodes CASSPGQGRGYTF.

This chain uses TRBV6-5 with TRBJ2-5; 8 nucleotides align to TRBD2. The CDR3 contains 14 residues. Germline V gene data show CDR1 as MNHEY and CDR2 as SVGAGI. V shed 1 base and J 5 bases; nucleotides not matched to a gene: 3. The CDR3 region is CASSYFSGKETQYF. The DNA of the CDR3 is TGTGCCAGCAGTTACTTTAGCGGGAAGGAGACCCAGTACTTC.

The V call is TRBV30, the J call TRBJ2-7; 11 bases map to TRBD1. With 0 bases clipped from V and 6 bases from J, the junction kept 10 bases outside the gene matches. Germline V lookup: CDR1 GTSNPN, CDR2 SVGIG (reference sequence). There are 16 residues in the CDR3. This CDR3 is CAWSVTNPGTGGEQYF. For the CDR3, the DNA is TGTGCCTGGAGTGTAACTAACCCCGGGACAGGGGGCGAGCAGTACTTC.

CDR3 sequence reads: CASSLRTGGPFQETQYF. CDR3 nucleotide sequence: TGTGCCAGCAGTTTAAGGACAGGGGGGCCCTTTCAAGAGACCCAGTACTTC. The chain recombines TRBV28 with TRBJ2-5, with 10 bases identical to TRBD1. This CDR3 spans 17 amino acids. Germline trimming cut 2 bases from V and 2 bases from J; bases unmatched to any gene: 8. Germline V CDR1 and CDR2: MDHEN, SYDVKM.

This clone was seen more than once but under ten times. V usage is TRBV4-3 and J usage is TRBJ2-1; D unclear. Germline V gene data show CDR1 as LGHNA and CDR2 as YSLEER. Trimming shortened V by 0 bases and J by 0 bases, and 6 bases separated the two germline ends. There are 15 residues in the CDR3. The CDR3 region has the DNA TGCGCCAGCAGCCAAGAGCCGAGCTCCTACAATGAGCAGTTCTTC. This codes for CASSQEPSSYNEQFF.

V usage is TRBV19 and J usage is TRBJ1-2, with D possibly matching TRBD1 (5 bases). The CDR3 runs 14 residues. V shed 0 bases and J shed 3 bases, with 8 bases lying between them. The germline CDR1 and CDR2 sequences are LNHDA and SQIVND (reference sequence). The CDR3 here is CASSIDRDHYGYTF. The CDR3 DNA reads TGTGCCAGTAGTATAGACAGGGATCACTATGGCTACACCTTC.

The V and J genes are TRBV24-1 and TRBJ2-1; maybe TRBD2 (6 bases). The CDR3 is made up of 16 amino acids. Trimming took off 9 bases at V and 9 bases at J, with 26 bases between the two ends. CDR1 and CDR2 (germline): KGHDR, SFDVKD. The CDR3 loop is CATRKGRWDLDGEQFF. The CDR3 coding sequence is TGTGCCACCCGTAAAGGTCGGTGGGACTTGGACGGTGAGCAGTTCTTC.